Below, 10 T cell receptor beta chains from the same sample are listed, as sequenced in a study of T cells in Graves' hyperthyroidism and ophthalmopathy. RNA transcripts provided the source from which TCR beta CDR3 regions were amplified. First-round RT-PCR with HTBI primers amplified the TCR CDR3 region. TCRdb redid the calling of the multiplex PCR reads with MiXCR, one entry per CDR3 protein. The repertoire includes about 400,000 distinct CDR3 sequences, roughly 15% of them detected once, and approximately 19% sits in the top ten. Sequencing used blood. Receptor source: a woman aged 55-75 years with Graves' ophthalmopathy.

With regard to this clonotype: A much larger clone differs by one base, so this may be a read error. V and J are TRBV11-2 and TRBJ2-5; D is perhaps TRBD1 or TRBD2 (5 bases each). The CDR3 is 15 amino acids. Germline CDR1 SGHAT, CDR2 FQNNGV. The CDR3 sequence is CASSLVWGYQETKYF. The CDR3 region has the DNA TGTGCCAGCAGCTTAGTATGGGGGTACCAAGAGACCAAGTACTTC. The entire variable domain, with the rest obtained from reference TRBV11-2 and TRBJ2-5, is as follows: EAGVAQSPRYKIIEKRQSVAFWCNPISGHATLYWYQQILGQGPKLLIQFQNNGVVDDSQLPKDRFSAERLKGVDSTLKIQPAKLEDSAVYLCASSLVWGYQETKYFGPGTRLLVL.

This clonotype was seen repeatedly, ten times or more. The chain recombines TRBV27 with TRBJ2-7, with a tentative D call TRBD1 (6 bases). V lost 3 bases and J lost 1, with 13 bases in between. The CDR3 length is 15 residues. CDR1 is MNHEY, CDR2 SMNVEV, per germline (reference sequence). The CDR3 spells CASSFSGTLSYEQYF. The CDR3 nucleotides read TGTGCCAGCAGTTTCTCCGGGACACTTTCCTACGAGCAGTACTTC.

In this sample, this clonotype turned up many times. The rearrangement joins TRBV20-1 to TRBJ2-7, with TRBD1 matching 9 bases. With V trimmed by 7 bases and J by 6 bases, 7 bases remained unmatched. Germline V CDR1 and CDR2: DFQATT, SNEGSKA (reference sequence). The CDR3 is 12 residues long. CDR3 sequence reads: CSGDRALGEQYF. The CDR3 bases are TGCAGTGGGGACAGGGCCCTCGGCGAGCAGTACTTC.

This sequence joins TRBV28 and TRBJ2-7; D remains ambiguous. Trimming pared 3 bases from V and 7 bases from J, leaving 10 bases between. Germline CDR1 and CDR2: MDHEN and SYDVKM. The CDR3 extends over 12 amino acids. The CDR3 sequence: CASSLYLWEQYF. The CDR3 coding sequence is TGTGCCAGCAGTTTGTATCTGTGGGAGCAGTACTTC.

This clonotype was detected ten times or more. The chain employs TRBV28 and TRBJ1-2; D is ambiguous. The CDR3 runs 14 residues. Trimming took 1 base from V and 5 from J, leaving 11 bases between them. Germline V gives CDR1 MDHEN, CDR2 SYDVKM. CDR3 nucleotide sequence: TGTGCCAGCAGTTTATCAGTACTCGGATATGGCTACACCTTC. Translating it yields CASSLSVLGYGYTF.

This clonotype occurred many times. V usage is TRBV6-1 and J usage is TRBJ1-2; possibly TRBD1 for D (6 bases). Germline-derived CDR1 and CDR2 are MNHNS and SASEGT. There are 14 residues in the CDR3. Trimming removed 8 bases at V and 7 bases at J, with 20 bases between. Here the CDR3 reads CASGINRAPSGYTF. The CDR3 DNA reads TGTGCCAGCGGGATAAACAGGGCTCCTAGTGGCTACACCTTC.

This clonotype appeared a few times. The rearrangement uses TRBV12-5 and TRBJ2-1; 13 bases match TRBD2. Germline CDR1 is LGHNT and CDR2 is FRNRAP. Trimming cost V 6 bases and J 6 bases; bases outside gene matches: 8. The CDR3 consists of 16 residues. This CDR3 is CASGPGTSGTRNEQFF. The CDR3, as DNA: TGTGCTAGTGGACCCGGGACTAGCGGGACTCGCAATGAGCAGTTCTTC.

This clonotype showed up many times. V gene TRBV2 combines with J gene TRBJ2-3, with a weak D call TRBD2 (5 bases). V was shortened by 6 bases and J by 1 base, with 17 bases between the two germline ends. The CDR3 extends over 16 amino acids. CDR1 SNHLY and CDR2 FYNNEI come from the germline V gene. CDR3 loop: CASSAKSSPRTDTQYF. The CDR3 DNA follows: TGTGCCAGCAGCGCCAAGTCTAGCCCCCGCACAGATACGCAGTATTTT.

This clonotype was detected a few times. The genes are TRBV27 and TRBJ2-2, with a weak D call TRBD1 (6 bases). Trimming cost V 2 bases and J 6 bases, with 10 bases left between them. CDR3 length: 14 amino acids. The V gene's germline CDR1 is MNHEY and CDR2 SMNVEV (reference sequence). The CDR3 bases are TGTGCCAGCAGTTTAAGGGACATCGCCGGGGAGCTGTTTTTT. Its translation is CASSLRDIAGELFF.

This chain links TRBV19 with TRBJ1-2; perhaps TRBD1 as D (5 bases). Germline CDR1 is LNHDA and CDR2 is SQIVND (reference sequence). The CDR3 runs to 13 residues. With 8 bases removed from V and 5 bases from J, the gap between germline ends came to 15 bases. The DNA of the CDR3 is TGTGCCAGTTCGGAACAGGAGAGATATGGCTACACCTTC. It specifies CASSEQERYGYTF.